This paragraph covers one TCR beta chain sequence. Its antigen is unidentified. V was clipped by 5 bases and J by 2 bases; unmatched bases: 4. The CDR3 extends over 16 amino acids. The germline V gene has CDR1 SGHAT and CDR2 FQDESV (reference sequence). Each sorted subset replicate got 200 ng genomic DNA, 30,000 or so genomes. The table came from immunoSEQ multiplex PCR; TCRdb's copy has only in-frame clones and leaves some out. The sample consists of roughly 500,000 clones, 95% to 97% of them appearing once. The sample belongs to a study of shared clonotypes between healthy human individuals. Study outcomes and limitations: What naive subsets generally showed was a larger estimated richness than memory subsets showed. Sorted-subset sequencing was shown by rarefaction to be incomplete despite large depth. The sole specimen, blood, was sampled, and tissue repertoires likely differ.

This TCR was recovered from a woman between 25 and 40 years old in good health. The rearrangement links TRBV11-1 to TRBJ2-1; 12 bases line up with TRBD2. Sequenced sample: naive CD4+ T cells sorted from blood. As to subset: CD45RA+ positively selected. CDR3 loop: CASSPRTSGTYNEQFF. The CDR3 bases are TGTGCCAGCAGCCCTCGGACTAGCGGGACCTACAATGAGCAGTTCTTC.